These 15 T cell receptor beta chains originate from one sample sequenced in a study of PD-1 blockade in classical Hodgkin lymphoma. All the patients suffered relapse after autologous stem cell transplantation, and brentuximab vedotin exposure differed. Libraries were prepared by immunoSEQ multiplex PCR; TCRdb keeps only in-frame clonotypes and omits some of them. The top ten clones hold approximately 8% of a sample with 20,000 to 30,000 clones, 70% to 80% of them seen once. The sample here was peripheral blood mononuclear cells (PBMCs), taken before the second cycle of nivolumab. These TCRs come from a human donor with classical Hodgkin lymphoma.

V is TRBV6-6 and J is TRBJ1-1; 8 bases agree with TRBD1. This CDR3 has 16 amino acids. Germline-derived CDR1 and CDR2 are MNHNY and SVGAGI (reference sequence). Trimming took 5 bases from V and 0 from J; bases not matched to a gene: 8. The CDR3 spells CASSHGQGGVNTEAFF. The CDR3 bases are TGTGCCAGCAGTCACGGACAGGGAGGAGTGAACACTGAAGCTTTCTTT.

The chain carries TRBV7-6 and TRBJ2-7; no clear D. This CDR3 is built from 13 residues. Between the trimmed V and J ends, which lost 6 bases and 3 bases, there was a span of 12 bases. Germline CDR1 is SGHVS and CDR2 is FNYEAQ. The CDR3 region is CASSKGPNYEQYF. DNA for the CDR3: TGTGCCAGCAGTAAGGGCCCCAACTACGAGCAGTACTTC.

This chain uses TRBV5-6 with TRBJ2-7, with TRBD2 matching over 8 bases. CDR1 and CDR2 from the germline V gene are SGHDT and YYEEEE. The V and J ends lost 0 bases and 3 bases, in that order; junction bases with no gene match: 11. The CDR3 is 17 amino acids. DNA of the CDR3: TGTGCCAGCAGCTTGGGGCTAGCGGGCGGAGGGAACTACGAGCAGTACTTC. As protein: CASSLGLAGGGNYEQYF. The entire variable domain, with the rest obtained from reference TRBV5-6 and TRBJ2-7, is as follows: DAGVTQSPTHLIKTRGQQVTLRCSPKSGHDTVSWYQQALGQGPQFIFQYYEEEERQRGNFPDRFSGHQFPNYSSELNVNALLLGDSALYLCASSLGLAGGGNYEQYFGPGTRLTVT.

Written as DNA, the CDR3 is TGCAGCGCTGGACTAGCGGGAGGGGAGGGTGAGCAGTTCTTC. This translates into CSAGLAGGEGEQFF. This sequence joins TRBV29-1 and TRBJ2-1; TRBD2 matches 15 bases. The CDR3 length is 14 residues. V was clipped by 7 bases and J by 9 bases; unmatched bases: 7. The germline CDR1 and CDR2 sequences are SQVTM and ANQGSEA.

The chain carries TRBV4-2 and TRBJ2-1, with D possibly being TRBD2 (6 bases). The CDR3 has 13 amino acids. Trimming took 1 base from V and 14 from J, leaving 15 bases between them. The V gene's germline CDR1 is LGHNA and CDR2 YNFKEQ. The CDR3 DNA reads as TGTGCCAGCAGCCAAGGAACTAGGGGAGGCGAGTTCTTC. Translation gives CASSQGTRGGEFF.

This clone was detected once. The V gene is TRBV29-1, the J gene TRBJ2-3; 9 nucleotides match TRBD2. The length of the CDR3 is 14 residues. With 7 bases clipped from V and 2 bases from J, the junction kept 7 bases outside the gene matches. Germline V gene sequence: CDR1 SQVTM, CDR2 ANQGSEA. CDR3 region: CSAKTSGFTDTQYF. DNA for the CDR3: TGCAGCGCCAAGACTAGCGGATTCACAGATACGCAGTATTTT.

This clone appeared a few times. The rearrangement links TRBV5-6 to TRBJ1-2; D is unresolved. Germline CDR1 is SGHDT and CDR2 is YYEEEE. This CDR3 has 14 amino acids. V lost 4 bases, J lost 5 bases, and 15 bases lay in between. The CDR3 bases are TGTGCCAGCAGCCCAGACGTCCTGGGGTATGGCTACACCTTC. Amino acids: CASSPDVLGYGYTF. Full variable domain (rest looked up from reference TRBV5-6 and TRBJ1-2): DAGVTQSPTHLIKTRGQQVTLRCSPKSGHDTVSWYQQALGQGPQFIFQYYEEEERQRGNFPDRFSGHQFPNYSSELNVNALLLGDSALYLCASSPDVLGYGYTFGSGTRLTVV.

The genes are TRBV28 and TRBJ1-3; a weak D match, TRBD1 (6 bases). Deletions cut 5 bases from V and 13 bases from J, with 15 bases between. The germline V gene encodes CDR1 MDHEN and CDR2 SYDVKM. The CDR3 length is 12 residues. CDR3 bases: TGTGCCAGCAGTGGGGGCCTACGAATTATATATTTT. This gives the protein CASSGGLRIIYF.

The chain carries TRBV7-6 and TRBJ2-7, with D maybe TRBD1 (6 bases). Germline CDR1 is SGHVS and CDR2 is FNYEAQ. The CDR3 contains 15 residues. V was cut by 0 bases and J by 3 bases, with 12 bases left in between. The DNA of the CDR3 is TGTGCCAGCAGCTTAGCAAGCGACAGGTACTACGAGCAGTACTTC. Protein product: CASSLASDRYYEQYF.

The chain employs TRBV7-2 and TRBJ2-7; D tentatively reads TRBD1 or TRBD2 (6 bases each). Germline-derived CDR1 and CDR2 are SGHTA and FQGNSA. Between the trimmed V and J ends, which lost 1 base and 1 base, there was a span of 11 bases. The CDR3 sequence is 15 residues long. CDR3 nucleotide sequence: TGTGCCAGCAGCTTAGGGGGGGCCAATTCCTACGAGCAGTACTTC. Encoded protein: CASSLGGANSYEQYF.

The V gene is TRBV4-1, the J gene TRBJ2-7; unclear D gene. CDR1 is MGHRA and CDR2 is YSYEKL in the germline V gene. V was clipped by 0 bases and J by 2 bases, with 11 bases between them. The CDR3 length is 15 residues. As DNA, the CDR3 is TGCGCCAGCAGCCAAGACCCGGCCCCTCCCTACGAGCAGTACTTC. Protein sequence: CASSQDPAPPYEQYF.

The chain is built from TRBV4-1 and TRBJ2-5; TRBD1 matches at 7 bases. The J call may be faulty, since TRBJ2-7 better matches the DNA end. The germline V gene encodes CDR1 MGHRA and CDR2 YSYEKL. CDR3 length: 14 amino acids. CDR3 sequence reads: CASSRGPGSYEQYF. Written as DNA, the CDR3 is TGCGCCAGCAGCAGGGGGCCGGGCTCCTACGAGCAGTACTTC.

V gene TRBV13 combines with J gene TRBJ2-7, with 10 nucleotides matching TRBD2. V lost 5 bases and J lost 0; bases outside the gene matches: 7. CDR3 length: 16 residues. Germline CDR1 is PRHDT and CDR2 is FYEKMQ (reference sequence). CDR3 nucleotide sequence: TGTGCCAGCAGCCTTCAGACTAGCGGGCTCTCCTACGAGCAGTACTTC. It specifies CASSLQTSGLSYEQYF.

The chain links TRBV19 to TRBJ2-1; 11 nucleotides agree with TRBD2. V lost 0 bases to trimming and J lost 4 bases; unmatched junction nucleotides: 2. The CDR3 totals 16 residues. Germline V gene lookup returns CDR1 LNHDA and CDR2 SQIVND (reference sequence). As DNA, the CDR3 is TGTGCCAGTAGTATAGATTCTAGCGGGAGGTACAATGAGCAGTTCTTC. It encodes CASSIDSSGRYNEQFF.

J is TRBJ2-5 and V is TRBV7-6; D may match TRBD1 or TRBD2 (5 bases each). With the DNA end fitting TRBJ2-7 better, the J assignment may be wrong. This CDR3 is 13 amino acids long. Germline assignment: CDR1 SGHVS and CDR2 FNYEAQ. The CDR3 here is CASSSGPNYEQYF. In DNA form, the CDR3 reads TGTGCCAGCAGCTCGGGACCGAACTACGAGCAGTACTTC.